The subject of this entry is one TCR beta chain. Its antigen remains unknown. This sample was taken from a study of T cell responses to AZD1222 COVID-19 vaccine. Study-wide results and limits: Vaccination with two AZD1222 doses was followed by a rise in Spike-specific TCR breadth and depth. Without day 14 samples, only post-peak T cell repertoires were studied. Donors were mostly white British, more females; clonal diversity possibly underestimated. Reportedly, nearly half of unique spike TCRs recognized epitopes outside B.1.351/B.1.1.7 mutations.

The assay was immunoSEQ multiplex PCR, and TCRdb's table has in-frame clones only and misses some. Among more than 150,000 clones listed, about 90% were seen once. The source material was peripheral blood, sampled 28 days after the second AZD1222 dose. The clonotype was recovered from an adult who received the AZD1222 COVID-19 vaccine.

This CDR3 reads CASGPGQGGTYEQYF. CDR3 in DNA: TGCGCCAGCGGACCTGGACAGGGGGGGACCTACGAGCAGTACTTC. The chain couples TRBV4-1 to TRBJ2-7; TRBD1 matches at 10 bases. The CDR3 is 15 amino acids. The germline gives CDR1 MGHRA, CDR2 YSYEKL. The V segment lost 8 bases and the J segment 2 bases; nucleotides outside the gene matches: 9.